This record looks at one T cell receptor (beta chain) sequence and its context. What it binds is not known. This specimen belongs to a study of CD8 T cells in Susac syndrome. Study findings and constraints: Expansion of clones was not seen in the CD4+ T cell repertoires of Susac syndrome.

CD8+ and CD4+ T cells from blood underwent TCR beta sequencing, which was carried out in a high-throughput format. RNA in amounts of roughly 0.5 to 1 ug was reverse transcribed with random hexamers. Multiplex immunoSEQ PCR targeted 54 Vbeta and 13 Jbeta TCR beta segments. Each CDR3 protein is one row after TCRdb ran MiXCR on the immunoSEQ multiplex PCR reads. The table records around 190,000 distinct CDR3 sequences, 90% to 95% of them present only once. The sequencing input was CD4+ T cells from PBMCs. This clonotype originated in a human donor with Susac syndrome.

CDR3 residues: CASSFGTGPNNEQFF. The CDR3 region has the DNA TGTGCCAGCAGCTTCGGAACGGGCCCCAACAATGAGCAGTTCTTC. V gene TRBV7-9 combines with J gene TRBJ2-1; no definite D call. Germline CDR1 reads SEHNR; CDR2 reads FQNEAQ (reference sequence). The CDR3 has 15 residues. The V gene lost 3 bases and the J gene lost 5 bases, with 14 bases spanning the gap.